Listed here are 13 T cell receptor beta chains from one sample, sequenced in a study of blood T cell repertoires in COVID-19. The table came from immunoSEQ multiplex PCR; TCRdb's copy has only in-frame clones and leaves some out. The table lists about 130,000 clones, roughly 80% of them singletons. The sequenced sample was peripheral blood. The receptors stem from a woman in her forties or fifties with acute or convalescent COVID-19.

This rearrangement joins TRBV29-1 to TRBJ1-2; TRBD1 might be the D (6 bases). Germline V lookup: CDR1 SQVTM, CDR2 ANQGSEA. The CDR3 sequence is 15 residues long. Between the trimmed V and J ends, which lost 0 bases and 8 bases, there was a span of 19 bases. The CDR3 sequence: CSVEELRTVLGGYTF. As DNA, the CDR3 is TGCAGCGTTGAAGAATTGCGGACAGTCCTTGGAGGCTACACCTTC.

The chain joins TRBV11-2 to TRBJ2-1, with 8 nucleotides matching TRBD1. CDR1 is SGHAT, CDR2 FQNNGV, per germline. The V and J ends lost 6 bases and 1 base, in that order; junction bases with no gene match: 11. The CDR3 consists of 17 residues. The CDR3 bases are TGTGCCAGCAGTTCGACAGGGGACTTAATTTCCTACAATGAGCAGTTCTTC. As protein: CASSSTGDLISYNEQFF.

The J gene is TRBJ1-2, the V gene TRBV19, with D maybe TRBD1 (6 bases). The germline CDR1 and CDR2 sequences are LNHDA and SQIVND (reference sequence). V was trimmed by 9 bases and J by 0 bases, leaving 8 bases between them. The CDR3 consists of 12 residues. The CDR3 spells CASRDTNYGYTF. CDR3 sequence (DNA): TGTGCCAGCCGGGACACTAACTATGGCTACACCTTC.

This CDR3 is CASRTGGGQGDTQYF. DNA of the CDR3: TGTGCCAGCAGAACCGGGGGGGGGCAGGGAGATACGCAGTATTTT. The chain joins TRBV27 to TRBJ2-3; 8 bases align to TRBD2. Unmatched junction bases numbered 10, after V lost 6 bases and J lost 5 bases. The length of the CDR3 is 15 residues. The germline V gene encodes CDR1 MNHEY and CDR2 SMNVEV (reference sequence).

This clone was seen a handful of times. The chain joins TRBV29-1 to TRBJ1-2; 8 bases are a match to TRBD1. V shed 6 bases, J shed 3 bases, and the junction held 3 bases outside the gene matches. Germline-derived CDR1 and CDR2 are SQVTM and ANQGSEA. This CDR3 region has 12 residues. The CDR3 is CSVATGDYGYTF. The CDR3 region has the DNA TGCAGCGTAGCGACAGGGGACTATGGCTACACCTTC.

The chain uses TRBV7-2 and TRBJ2-1; 9 bases are shared with TRBD2. This CDR3 comprises 16 residues. Germline CDR1 SGHTA, CDR2 FQGNSA. Trimming cost V 4 bases and J 3 bases; bases outside gene matches: 7. The CDR3 sequence is CASSSRAGGLYNEQFF. CDR3 sequence (DNA): TGTGCCAGCAGCTCCCGGGCGGGGGGGCTCTACAATGAGCAGTTCTTC.

This clone was observed a handful of times. The chain employs TRBV6-5 and TRBJ2-5; 9 nucleotides line up with TRBD1. Germline CDR1 reads MNHEY; CDR2 reads SVGAGI. CDR3 length equals 14 residues. The trim removed 2 bases at V and 5 bases at J, leaving 3 bases unmatched. This CDR3 is CASSYTGGGETQYF. CDR3 in DNA: TGTGCCAGCAGTTACACAGGGGGCGGTGAGACCCAGTACTTC.

V usage is TRBV27 and J usage is TRBJ2-7; 8 nucleotides agree with TRBD2. The CDR3 totals 13 residues. CDR1 and CDR2 (germline): MNHEY, SMNVEV (reference sequence). With V trimmed by 8 bases and J by 3 bases, 6 bases remained unmatched. CDR3 DNA sequence: TGTGCCAGCTCCTTAGCGGGAAACTACGAGCAGTACTTC. This gives the protein CASSLAGNYEQYF.

The chain is built from TRBV19 and TRBJ1-3; tentatively, D is TRBD1 (6 bases). The CDR3 runs 18 residues. V lost 7 bases to trimming and J lost 0 bases, with 22 bases between them. Germline V gene data show CDR1 as LNHDA and CDR2 as SQIVND (reference sequence). The CDR3: CASMGETRGSFSGNTIYF. The DNA for the CDR3 is TGTGCCAGTATGGGAGAAACAAGGGGGAGTTTCTCTGGAAACACCATATATTTT.

This clone was found once. The chain links TRBV3-1 (or the pseudogene TRBV3-2) to TRBJ2-2, with TRBD1 matching 10 bases. This CDR3 region has 18 residues. V lost 4 bases and J lost 4; bases outside the gene matches: 12. CDR1 is LGHDT, CDR2 YNNKEL, per germline (reference sequence). The CDR3 nucleotides are TGTGCCAGCAGCCCGAAGACAGGGGGCGTCACGGGCACCGGGGAGCTGTTTTTT. Translating it yields CASSPKTGGVTGTGELFF.

The chain couples TRBV3-1 (or the pseudogene TRBV3-2) to TRBJ1-1; D gene ambiguous. The CDR3 length is 15 residues. CDR1 and CDR2 from the germline V gene are LGHDT and YNNKEL (reference sequence). The V gene lost 0 bases and the J gene lost 1 base, with 9 bases spanning the gap. The CDR3 DNA follows: TGTGCCAGCAGCCAAGATGTCACAACGAACACTGAAGCTTTCTTT. Protein product: CASSQDVTTNTEAFF.

The rearrangement links TRBV9 to TRBJ2-3; D is possibly TRBD2 (6 bases). This CDR3 is 16 amino acids long. Looked up from germline, CDR1 is SGDLS and CDR2 is YYNGEE. V was trimmed by 1 base and J by 2 bases, leaving 14 bases between them. CDR3 bases: TGTGCCAGCAGCGTATCTGGTACGGGGGACACAGATACGCAGTATTTT. Translated: CASSVSGTGDTDTQYF.

For the CDR3, the DNA is TGTGCCAGCAGCCAAACAGCGGGGGGGCCGTACGAGCAGTACTTC. Protein product: CASSQTAGGPYEQYF. The V gene is TRBV4-2, the J gene TRBJ2-7, with 10 bases matching TRBD2. The CDR3 covers 15 residues. J was trimmed by 4 bases and V by 2 bases; bases with no gene match: 5. Germline CDR1 reads LGHNA; CDR2 reads YNFKEQ.